The T cell receptor beta chain under discussion was sequenced for a study of CD8+CD57+ T cells in acquired aplastic anemia. Study at large: The sorted CD4+ and CD8+ cells yielded an average approximately 3.2 ug of DNA.

Study conclusions and caveats: Found in both controls and patients were 25 to 35 CD8+ CDR3 sequences. In CD8+ cells, Simpson's diversity showed no significant difference between patients and controls.

The table lists this clonotype with many counts. Its antigen is unidentified. An expansion of CD8+CD57+ cells by flow cytometry had been shown in patients chosen for sequencing. This CDR3 spans 17 amino acids. V shed 5 bases and J shed 1 base, with 20 bases lying between them. CDR1 and CDR2 from the germline V gene are SGHTA and FQGTGA. According to the study, genomic DNA was the template for TCR beta VDJ and CDR3 profiling. One entry per CDR3 protein results from TCRdb running MiXCR on the reads. The sample lists 400,000 to 600,000 distinct CDR3 sequences, around 30% occurring once. This chain connects TRBV7-3 to TRBJ2-5; a weak D match, TRBD1 (5 bases). The clonotype originates from a human donor with aplastic anemia. Sequenced sample: sorted CD4+, CD8+, or CD8+CD57+ T cells (not recorded which) from PBMCs. CDR3 in amino acids: CASSARATAFIQETQYF. The CDR3 DNA follows: TGTGCCAGCAGCGCCAGGGCGACAGCGTTCATCCAAGAGACCCAGTACTTC.